The 24 T cell receptor beta chains below all came from one sample that was sequenced in a study of blood T cell repertoires in COVID-19. Sequencing was performed with immunoSEQ multiplex PCR; in TCRdb, only in-frame clones are kept and a portion is missing. The repertoire consists of 65,000 to 85,000 clones, with approximately 90% occurring once and the leading ten covering 6.9%. Specimen: peripheral blood. All receptors come from a human donor in a cohort sampled during active COVID-19.

The chain recombines TRBV6-2 or TRBV6-3 with TRBJ1-1; D possibly corresponds to TRBD1 (6 bases). Germline V gene lookup returns CDR1 MNHEY and CDR2 SVGEGT. Trimming removed 4 bases at V and 6 bases at J, with 12 bases between. The CDR3 loop spans 13 amino acids. The DNA of the CDR3 is TGTGCCAGCAGTTCAACAGGGATCGCTGAAGCTTTCTTT. Encoded protein: CASSSTGIAEAFF.

The V gene is TRBV5-4, the J gene TRBJ2-3; 11 bases map to TRBD2. Germline values: CDR1 SGHNT, CDR2 YYREEE (reference sequence). Germline trimming cut 4 bases from V and 1 base from J; bases unmatched to any gene: 17. The CDR3 is made up of 20 amino acids. CDR3 in DNA: TGTGCCAGCAGCCCCTTGGGGGTAGCGGGGGGGCAAGACCGCACAGATACGCAGTATTTT. Protein product: CASSPLGVAGGQDRTDTQYF.

The V call is TRBV5-6, the J call TRBJ2-5, with TRBD2 matching over 13 bases. CDR1 SGHDT and CDR2 YYEEEE come from the germline V gene. The CDR3 is 15 amino acids. V lost 3 bases, J lost 5 bases, and 4 bases stayed unmatched. The CDR3 is CASSYVTSGGETQYF. As DNA, the CDR3 is TGTGCCAGCAGCTATGTGACTAGCGGGGGGGAGACCCAGTACTTC.

The rearrangement joins TRBV6-5 to TRBJ2-2, with 10 positions matching TRBD1. Germline V gene data show CDR1 as MNHEY and CDR2 as SVGAGI. The V gene end was trimmed by 1 base and the J gene end by 5 bases; junction bases not matched to a gene: 1. The CDR3 consists of 15 residues. CDR3 bases: TGTGCCAGCAGTTACTTGGGACAGGGGACCGGGGAGCTGTTTTTT. It specifies CASSYLGQGTGELFF.

The CDR3 here is CASSDMGTGGEKLFF. Here the CDR3 DNA reads TGTGCCAGCAGTGATATGGGGACAGGGGGGGAAAAACTGTTTTTT. This sequence joins TRBV6-1 and TRBJ1-4; TRBD1 agrees at 11 bases. The CDR3 extends over 15 amino acids. V shed 3 bases, J shed 8 bases, and the junction held 5 bases outside the gene matches. Germline V CDR1 and CDR2: MNHNS, SASEGT.

V is TRBV4-3 and J is TRBJ1-2, with D uncertain. There are 14 residues in the CDR3. In germline, CDR1 is LGHNA, CDR2 YSLEER. Trimming cost V 0 bases and J 4 bases, with 9 bases left between them. The DNA of the CDR3 is TGCGCCAGCAGCCAAGATATCACTATCTATGGCTACACCTTC. It codes for CASSQDITIYGYTF.

V usage is TRBV7-9 and J usage is TRBJ2-5; the match to TRBD1 covers 9 bases. After removal of 4 bases from V and 5 bases from J, the junction contained 20 bases not matched to a gene. The CDR3 runs 19 residues. CDR1 and CDR2 (germline): SEHNR, FQNEAQ (reference sequence). In DNA form, the CDR3 reads TGTGCCAGCAGCTCGAGTTTGGCATCCTATGACAGGGGGGACGAGACCCAGTACTTC. Protein product: CASSSSLASYDRGDETQYF.

CDR3: CASSHQTVNEQFF. DNA of the CDR3: TGCGCCAGCAGCCATCAAACGGTCAATGAGCAGTTCTTC. The V and J genes are TRBV4-3 and TRBJ2-1; D not certain. Trimming took 3 bases from V and 6 from J, leaving 9 bases between them. Germline loops: CDR1 LGHNA, CDR2 YSLEER. CDR3 size: 13 residues.

V is TRBV7-9 and J is TRBJ2-2, with D unresolved. This CDR3 is 12 amino acids long. Looked up from germline, CDR1 is SEHNR and CDR2 is FQNEAQ (reference sequence). Trimming removed 5 bases at V and 7 bases at J, with 8 bases between. The CDR3, as DNA: TGTGCCAGCAGCCCAACTCGCGGGGAGCTGTTTTTT. Protein product: CASSPTRGELFF.

J is TRBJ1-2 and V is TRBV6-5, with TRBD1 matching over 8 bases. CDR3 length equals 13 residues. Germline V gene sequence: CDR1 MNHEY, CDR2 SVGAGI. V shed 7 bases, J shed 6 bases, and the junction held 7 bases outside the gene matches. The CDR3: CASKRQGAHGYTF. The CDR3 bases are TGTGCCAGCAAGCGGCAGGGGGCCCATGGCTACACCTTC.

The genes are TRBV14 and TRBJ1-2; D is possibly TRBD1 (5 bases). The CDR3 loop spans 15 amino acids. Germline CDR1 is SGHDN and CDR2 is FVKESK. Trimming shortened V by 2 bases and J by 4 bases, and 14 bases separated the two germline ends. CDR3 nucleotide sequence: TGTGCCAGCAGCCAAACGGGGGATCCCCTCTATGGCTACACCTTC. Its protein product is CASSQTGDPLYGYTF.

V and J are TRBV28 and TRBJ2-1, with 9 nucleotides matching TRBD1. Per germline, CDR1 MDHEN and CDR2 SYDVKM. J lost 7 bases, V lost 7 bases, and 14 bases had no gene match. This CDR3 is 16 amino acids long. For the CDR3, the DNA is TGTGCCAGCACCTCCATTCCGGGACAGGGAAAAAATGAGCAGTTCTTC. It encodes CASTSIPGQGKNEQFF.

The chain carries TRBV15 and TRBJ2-5; 7 bases are shared with TRBD2. This CDR3 is 16 amino acids long. Trimming took 3 bases from V and 2 from J; bases not matched to a gene: 9. CDR1 and CDR2 from the germline V gene are LNHNV and YYDKDF (reference sequence). The CDR3 region has the DNA TGTGCCACCAGCAGTCCGAGCGGGGCGACACAAGAGACCCAGTACTTC. Encoded protein: CATSSPSGATQETQYF.

The V call is TRBV3-1 (or the pseudogene TRBV3-2), the J call TRBJ1-1, with D maybe TRBD1 (6 bases). The CDR3 is 15 residues long. The V gene's germline CDR1 is LGHDT and CDR2 YNNKEL (reference sequence). V lost 0 bases and J lost 0, with 8 bases in between. This CDR3 is CASSQDRGVNTEAFF. In nucleotides, the CDR3 is TGTGCCAGCAGCCAAGACAGGGGCGTGAACACTGAAGCTTTCTTT.

This clone was seen a single time. V gene TRBV7-7 combines with J gene TRBJ1-2; a possible D gene is TRBD1 (6 bases). V was pared by 5 bases and J by 5 bases, with 18 bases between. The CDR3 is 15 amino acids. Germline CDR1 SSHAT, CDR2 FNYEAQ (reference sequence). The CDR3 sequence: CASSLPLRQDYGYTF. The CDR3 bases are TGTGCCAGCAGCCTCCCCCTTCGACAGGATTATGGCTACACCTTC. The full variable domain, with the rest looked up from reference TRBV7-7 and TRBJ1-2, is GAGVSQSPRYKVTKRGQDVTLRCDPISSHATLYWYQQALGQGPEFLTYFNYEAQPDKSGLPSDRFSAERPEGSISTLTIQRTEQRDSAMYRCASSLPLRQDYGYTFGSGTRLTVV.

The chain combines TRBV24-1 with TRBJ1-2, with TRBD1 matching over 10 bases. This CDR3 has 16 amino acids. CDR1 and CDR2 (germline): KGHDR, SFDVKD. After removal of 4 bases from V and 6 bases from J, the junction contained 10 bases not matched to a gene. For the CDR3, the DNA is TGTGCCACCAGTGACCCAATGGACAGGGGGAAGAATGGCTACACCTTC. Its protein is CATSDPMDRGKNGYTF.

J is TRBJ2-2 and V is TRBV10-2; 7 nucleotides align to TRBD2. Trimming removed 4 bases from V and 4 bases from J; junction bases left unmatched: 9. This CDR3 spans 16 amino acids. Germline assignment: CDR1 WSHSY and CDR2 SAAADI. CDR3 coding DNA: TGCGCCAGCAGTGGCCCTCGCGGGGGACCCACCGGGGAGCTGTTTTTT. Amino acids: CASSGPRGGPTGELFF.

This clone was picked up one time. The chain carries TRBV18 and TRBJ2-3; 8 bases line up with TRBD2. Trimming at V came to 2 bases and at J to 4 bases, leaving 2 bases not matched to a gene. This CDR3 is 14 amino acids long. The germline V gene encodes CDR1 KGHSH and CDR2 LQKENI. Here the CDR3 reads CASSPTGGADTQYF. CDR3 in DNA: TGTGCCAGCTCACCAACGGGGGGGGCAGATACGCAGTATTTT.

This clone was counted once. The chain uses TRBV19 and TRBJ1-1; 9 nucleotides align to TRBD1. The CDR3 extends over 17 amino acids. Germline V lookup: CDR1 LNHDA, CDR2 SQIVND (reference sequence). V shed 7 bases, J shed 0 bases, and the junction held 12 bases outside the gene matches. The DNA of the CDR3 is TGTGCCAGTAACACAGGGTGGACAGGGGCCTTGAACACTGAAGCTTTCTTT. Translating gives CASNTGWTGALNTEAFF.

J is TRBJ2-2 and V is TRBV25-1, with 7 bases identical to TRBD1. Trimming cost V 7 bases and J 9 bases; bases outside gene matches: 8. The germline V gene encodes CDR1 MGHDK and CDR2 SYGVNS. The CDR3 spans 13 residues. The CDR3 is CASIYTGARELFF. In DNA, the CDR3 is TGTGCCAGCATATACACAGGGGCCAGGGAGCTGTTTTTT.

The chain employs TRBV6-5 and TRBJ2-5; perhaps TRBD2 as D (7 bases). CDR3 length: 13 amino acids. CDR1 is MNHEY and CDR2 is SVGAGI in the germline V gene. Trimming took 6 bases from V and 4 from J, leaving 12 bases between them. The CDR3 sequence is CASREGGRETQYF. CDR3 sequence (DNA): TGTGCCAGCAGGGAGGGGGGGAGAGAGACCCAGTACTTC.

J is TRBJ1-5 and V is TRBV18; 9 nucleotides match TRBD1. The CDR3 spans 16 residues. Germline V gene lookup returns CDR1 KGHSH and CDR2 LQKENI. Trimming at V came to 3 bases and at J to 2 bases, leaving 5 bases not matched to a gene. The CDR3 loop reads CASSPPQGAGNQPQHF. For the CDR3, the DNA is TGTGCCAGCTCACCGCCACAGGGGGCCGGCAATCAGCCCCAGCATTTT.

This clone has more than one count but fewer than ten. V and J are TRBV5-1 and TRBJ1-6, with 9 bases identical to TRBD1. CDR3 length: 14 amino acids. CDR1 SGHRS and CDR2 YFSETQ come from the germline V gene. After removal of 4 bases from V and 7 bases from J, the junction contained 3 bases not matched to a gene. The CDR3 here is CASSEGQGNSPLHF. The CDR3 DNA is TGCGCCAGCAGCGAGGGACAGGGCAATTCACCCCTCCACTTT.

A few counts support this clone. The chain links TRBV5-8 to TRBJ1-4; 7 bases map to TRBD1. The CDR3 runs to 17 residues. Germline loops: CDR1 SGHTS, CDR2 YDEGEE. With 1 base clipped from V and 0 bases from J, the junction kept 6 bases outside the gene matches. Here the CDR3 reads CASSLRDSLATNEKLFF. In nucleotides, the CDR3 is TGTGCCAGCAGCTTGAGGGACAGCCTTGCAACTAATGAAAAACTGTTTTTT.